These T cell receptor beta chains were read from a single sample in a study of blood T cells in healthy people across ages. Using its own MiXCR run on the 5' RACE reads, TCRdb lists one record per CDR3 protein. The table has about 1.1 million distinct CDR3 sequences, less than 45% seen once. Sequencing input: blood. The receptors were sampled from a man aged 18 to 29 in good health. CDR3s include the opening cysteine and the closing phenylalanine or tryptophan. Each record gives: clone size, CDR3 length, D gene, V gene, J gene, CDR3 DNA, CDR3 protein. The D gene is left open where the match is weak. Clone size is shown for a subset of rows, as once, few, many or a class of expanded clone.

NA	12	NA	TRBV29-1	TRBJ1-1	TGCAGCGTTGAAGGGCAGGGGTATGAAGCTTTCTTT	CSVEGQGYEAFF
NA	13	TRBD2	TRBV20-1	TRBJ2-1	TGCAGTGCTAGTGGGACTAGCGGGGGGGCCGAGTTCTTC	CSASGTSGGAEFF
NA	18	NA	TRBV7-9	TRBJ1-5	TGTGCCAGCGCCGCCCCCTCCCGACACCACGATAGCAATCAGCCCCAGCATTTT	CASAAPSRHHDSNQPQHF
NA	16	NA	TRBV20-1	TRBJ2-5	TGCAGTGCTGAGCCTTTGGCAAGCGGCGAGAGAGGGACCCAGTACTTC	CSAEPLASGERGTQYF
few	15	NA	TRBV6-6	TRBJ2-3	TGTGCCAGCAGTTACTCTAGCGGAGGGGGTGATACGCAGTATTTT	CASSYSSGGGDTQYF
NA	14	NA	TRBV7-2	TRBJ1-1	TGTGCCAGCAGTTTCAGTTATAGAAACACTGAAGCTTTCTTT	CASSFSYRNTEAFF
few	12	TRBD1	TRBV12-3/TRBV12-4	TRBJ1-5	TGTGCCAGTACAGGGGGCAATCAGCCCCAGCATTTT	CASTGGNQPQHF
NA	16	TRBD1	TRBV6-2/TRBV6-3	TRBJ1-4	TGTGCCAGCAGCCAACCTCAGGGGGCCGCAAATGAAAAACTGTTTTTT	CASSQPQGAANEKLFF
NA	13	NA	TRBV12-3/TRBV12-4	TRBJ1-5	TGTGCCAGCAGTTTAGGGTCTGTGGAGCCCCAGCATTTT	CASSLGSVEPQHF
NA	13	NA	TRBV29-1	TRBJ2-1	TGCAGCGCCTTGACAGACCCCTGCAATGAGCAGTTCTTC	CSALTDPCNEQFF
NA	14	NA	TRBV20-1	TRBJ2-3	TGCGGTGCTAGCGAGGGGGGGGAATCAGATACGCAGTATTTT	CGASEGGESDTQYF
NA	17	NA	TRBV7-9	TRBJ2-7	TGTGCCAGCAACCTAGATGATTGGACAGCTGGCTCCTACGAGCAGTACTTC	CASNLDDWTAGSYEQYF
NA	14	NA	TRBV24-1	TRBJ1-2	TGTGCCACCAGTGATCAAGACAGGAACTCTGGCTACACCTTC	CATSDQDRNSGYTF
few	14	TRBD1	TRBV5-1	TRBJ2-3	TGCGCCAGCAGCTGGACAGGGGGCGAGGATACGCAGTATTTT	CASSWTGGEDTQYF
NA	15	NA	TRBV9	TRBJ2-7	TGTGCCAGCAGCGTAGCTCCCCAGGGTTCCTACGAGCAGTACTTC	CASSVAPQGSYEQYF
NA	15	NA	TRBV5-5	TRBJ1-1	TGTGCCAGCAGCCGATCTACCCAGGTGAACACTGAAGCTTTCTTT	CASSRSTQVNTEAFF
few	16	TRBD1	TRBV5-5	TRBJ1-2	TGTGCCAGCAGCAGCGGCCCCGGACAGGGCCCTTATGGCTACACCTTC	CASSSGPGQGPYGYTF
few	13	NA	TRBV10-3	TRBJ1-5	TGTGCCATTTTGAGCTATAGCAATCAGCCCCAGCATTTT	CAILSYSNQPQHF
NA	11	NA	TRBV7-6	TRBJ2-1	TGTGCCAGCGCAAGGAACTATGAGCAGTTCTTC	CASARNYEQFF
NA	15	NA	TRBV4-3	TRBJ1-6	TGCGCCAGCAGCCAAAACTCAGGGTCGGGTTCACCCCTCCACTTT	CASSQNSGSGSPLHF
NA	14	NA	TRBV10-3	TRBJ2-5	TGTGCCACCAGTGAGTCTGGCAGCAAAGAGACCCAGTACTTC	CATSESGSKETQYF
few	16	TRBD2	TRBV3-1	TRBJ2-3	TGTGCCAGCAGCCCCTCGGGGCGGGGGGCGGAATATACGCAGTATTTT	CASSPSGRGAEYTQYF
few	13	NA	TRBV9	TRBJ2-1	TGTGCCAGCAGCGTTCCCGGCCACAATGAGCAGTTCTTC	CASSVPGHNEQFF
few	14	TRBD1	TRBV12-3/TRBV12-4	TRBJ1-2	TGTGCCAGCAGAAAGGCCGGGACAGGTCATGGCTACACCTTC	CASRKAGTGHGYTF
NA	13	NA	TRBV6-5	TRBJ2-1	TGTGCCAGCAGTTACGCCCCAGGGGATGAGCAGTTCTTC	CASSYAPGDEQFF
few	17	TRBD2	TRBV7-2	TRBJ2-3	TGTGCCAGCAGCTTAGCCCCGGGGGGGCTAGGCACAGATACGCAGTATTTT	CASSLAPGGLGTDTQYF
once	13	NA	TRBV6-5	TRBJ1-1	TGTGCCAGCAGAGGACAGATGCACACTGAAGCTTTCTTT	CASRGQMHTEAFF
NA	13	TRBD1	TRBV7-2	TRBJ1-1	TGTGCCAGCAGCCGTGCAAGGACAGGGACGACTTTCTTT	CASSRARTGTTFF
NA	19	TRBD1	TRBV6-2/TRBV6-3	TRBJ2-2	TGTGCCAGCAGTTCGGCGTACCGGGACAGGGCACCCAACACCGGGGAGCTGTTTTTT	CASSSAYRDRAPNTGELFF
NA	17	TRBD1	TRBV5-1	TRBJ2-1	TGCGCCAGCAGCCTAACCTTGACAGGGAGTTCCTACAATGAGCAGTTCTTC	CASSLTLTGSSYNEQFF
many	15	TRBD1	TRBV4-3	TRBJ1-2	TGCGCCAGCAGCCACATCGACAGGGAGGACTATGGCTACACCTTC	CASSHIDREDYGYTF
many	14	TRBD2	TRBV7-2	TRBJ2-3	TGTGCCAGCAGCTCAGGGACTAGCGGGGATACGCAGTATTTT	CASSSGTSGDTQYF
few	15	NA	TRBV5-1	TRBJ2-7	TGCGCCAGCAGCTCGTCAGTTGCCACCTCCTACGAGCAGTACTTC	CASSSSVATSYEQYF
once	16	TRBD1	TRBV4-3	TRBJ2-3	TGCGCCAGAAGCCAAGATATCGGGACAGGGGATTATATGCAGTATTTT	CARSQDIGTGDYMQYF
NA	15	NA	TRBV4-3	TRBJ2-5	TGCGCCAGCAGCTCAAGAGGGTTTCTCATGGAGACCCAGTACTTC	CASSSRGFLMETQYF
NA	13	NA	TRBV4-1	TRBJ1-1	TGCGCCAGCAATCACAGGTCGAACACTGAAGCTTTCTTT	CASNHRSNTEAFF
NA	16	NA	TRBV7-3	TRBJ1-2	TGTGCCAGCAGCTTAACGTCCGGACAGAGGAACTATGGCTACACCTTC	CASSLTSGQRNYGYTF
NA	19	TRBD1	TRBV24-1	TRBJ2-7	TGTGCCACCAGTGATTTGGGAACTGGACAGGGGGCGAACCCATACGAGCAGTACTTC	CATSDLGTGQGANPYEQYF
many	15	TRBD1	TRBV20-1	TRBJ1-6	TGCAGTGCCTTCACGACAGGGACCTATAATTCACCCCTCCACTTT	CSAFTTGTYNSPLHF
few	16	TRBD1	TRBV4-3	TRBJ2-2	TGCGCCAGCAGAAGAACAGGGGAACGGAACACCGGGGAGCTGTTTTTT	CASRRTGERNTGELFF
NA	16	NA	TRBV6-1	TRBJ1-1	TGTGCCAGCAGTGAACGGGAAGCAGGTCCGAACACTGAAGCTTTCTTT	CASSEREAGPNTEAFF
few	14	NA	TRBV20-1	TRBJ2-1	TGCAGTGCTAGGGGGCAGGAGGGGATCAATGAGCAGTTCTTC	CSARGQEGINEQFF
NA	15	NA	TRBV6-2/TRBV6-3	TRBJ2-7	TGTGCCAGCAGTTCCGGGACTTCGTACTCCTACGAGCAGTACTTC	CASSSGTSYSYEQYF
NA	14	NA	TRBV6-5	TRBJ1-1	TGTGCCAGCAGCTGGGGACGGAAGAACACTGAAGCTTTCTTT	CASSWGRKNTEAFF
NA	13	NA	TRBV12-3/TRBV12-4	TRBJ2-3	TGTGCCAGCAGCGCCTCAGTGGCAGATACGCAGTATTTT	CASSASVADTQYF
few	16	TRBD2	TRBV7-6	TRBJ2-3	TGTGCCAGCAGCCCACCTCTAGCGGGGTCCACAGATACGCAGTATTTT	CASSPPLAGSTDTQYF
NA	14	NA	TRBV19	TRBJ2-3	TGTGCCAGTAGTATGGTCTGGAGCACAGATACGCAGTATTTT	CASSMVWSTDTQYF
NA	14	TRBD1	TRBV20-1	TRBJ2-5	TGCAGTGCCATAGACAGGGGGCCTCAGGAGACCCAGTACTTC	CSAIDRGPQETQYF
NA	13	NA	TRBV13	TRBJ1-6	TGTGCCAGCAGTTGGGAAGGAGCACCTTCCCTCCACTTT	CASSWEGAPSLHF
once	14	NA	TRBV5-1	TRBJ2-1	TGCGCCAGCACCCAAGACCTCTCCTACAATGAGCAGTTCTTC	CASTQDLSYNEQFF
NA	14	NA	TRBV20-1	TRBJ2-3	TGCAGTGCTAGATTGGTCGTCGTATCCGATACGCAGTATTTT	CSARLVVVSDTQYF
NA	11	NA	TRBV12-3/TRBV12-4	TRBJ1-3	TGTGCCAGCAGTTTAGGAAACACCGTATATTTT	CASSLGNTVYF
few	19	NA	TRBV6-1	TRBJ1-6	TGTGCCAGCACCGAATCCTGGGGTTCGGGGGTCCTTATTAGTTCACCCCTCCACTTT	CASTESWGSGVLISSPLHF